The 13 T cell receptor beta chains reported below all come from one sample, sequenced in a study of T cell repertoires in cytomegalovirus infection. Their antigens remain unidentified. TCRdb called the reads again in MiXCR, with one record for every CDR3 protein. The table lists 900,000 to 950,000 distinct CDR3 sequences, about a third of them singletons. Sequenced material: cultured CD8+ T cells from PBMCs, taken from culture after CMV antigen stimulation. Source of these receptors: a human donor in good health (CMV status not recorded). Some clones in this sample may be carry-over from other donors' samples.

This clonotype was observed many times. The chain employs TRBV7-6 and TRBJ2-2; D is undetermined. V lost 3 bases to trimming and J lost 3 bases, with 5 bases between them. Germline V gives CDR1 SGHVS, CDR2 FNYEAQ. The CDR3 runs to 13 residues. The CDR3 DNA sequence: TGTGCCAGCAGCTTTGAGTACACCGGGGAGCTGTTTTTT. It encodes CASSFEYTGELFF.

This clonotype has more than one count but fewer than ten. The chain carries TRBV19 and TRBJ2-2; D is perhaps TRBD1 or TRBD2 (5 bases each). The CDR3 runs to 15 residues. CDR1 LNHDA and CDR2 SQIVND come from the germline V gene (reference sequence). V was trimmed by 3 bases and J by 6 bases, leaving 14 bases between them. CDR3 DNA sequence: TGTGCCAGTAGTATCGGCGCCGGGGCGGCCGGGGAGCTGTTTTTT. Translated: CASSIGAGAAGELFF.

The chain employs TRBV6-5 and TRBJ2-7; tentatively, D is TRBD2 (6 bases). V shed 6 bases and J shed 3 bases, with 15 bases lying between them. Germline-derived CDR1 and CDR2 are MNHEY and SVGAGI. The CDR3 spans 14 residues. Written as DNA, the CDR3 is TGTGCCAGCAGGTCGAGCGGGTACAACTACGAGCAGTACTTC. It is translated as CASRSSGYNYEQYF.

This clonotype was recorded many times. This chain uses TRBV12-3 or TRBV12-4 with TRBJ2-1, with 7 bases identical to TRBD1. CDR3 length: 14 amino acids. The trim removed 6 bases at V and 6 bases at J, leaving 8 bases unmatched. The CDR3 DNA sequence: TGTGCCAGCAGCGTTGGCCCAGGGGGCAATGAGCAGTTCTTC. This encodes CASSVGPGGNEQFF.

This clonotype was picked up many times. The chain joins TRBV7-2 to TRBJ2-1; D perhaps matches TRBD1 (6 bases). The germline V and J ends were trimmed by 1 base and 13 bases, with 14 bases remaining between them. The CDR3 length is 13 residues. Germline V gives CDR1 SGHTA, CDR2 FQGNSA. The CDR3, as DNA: TGTGCCAGCAGCTTAGAACAGGGAAATCCCCAGTTCTTC. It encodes CASSLEQGNPQFF.

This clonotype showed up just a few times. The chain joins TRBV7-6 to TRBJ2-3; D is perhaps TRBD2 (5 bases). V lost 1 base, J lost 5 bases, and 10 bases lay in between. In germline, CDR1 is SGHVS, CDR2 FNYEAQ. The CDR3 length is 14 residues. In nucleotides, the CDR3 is TGTGCCAGCAGCTTAGTCGGGGTGGGAGATACGCAGTATTTT. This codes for CASSLVGVGDTQYF.

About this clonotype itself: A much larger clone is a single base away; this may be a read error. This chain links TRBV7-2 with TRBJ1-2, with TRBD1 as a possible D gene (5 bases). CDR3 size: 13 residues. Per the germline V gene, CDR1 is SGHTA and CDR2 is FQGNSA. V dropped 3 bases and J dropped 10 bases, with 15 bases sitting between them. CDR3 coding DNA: TGTGCCAGCAGCTTTCCTGGGGGATTAGACTACACCTTC. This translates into CASSFPGGLDYTF.

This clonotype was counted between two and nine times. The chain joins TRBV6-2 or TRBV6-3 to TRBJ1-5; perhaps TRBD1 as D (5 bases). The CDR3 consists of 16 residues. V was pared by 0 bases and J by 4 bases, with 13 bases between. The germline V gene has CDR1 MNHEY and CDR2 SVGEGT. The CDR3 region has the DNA TGTGCCAGCAGTTACTCCCGACAGCATCAAAATCAGCCCCAGCATTTT. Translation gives CASSYSRQHQNQPQHF.

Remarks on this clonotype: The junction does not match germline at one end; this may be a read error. In DNA form, the CDR3 reads TGTGTCAGCAGATCCCGGGGTGCGAGTGAAGCTTTCTTT. Translating gives CVSRSRGASEAFF. This chain links TRBV7-2 with TRBJ1-1; no clear D gene. This CDR3 has 13 amino acids. The germline gives CDR1 SGHTA, CDR2 FQGNSA. Filled out from reference TRBV7-2 and TRBJ1-1, the complete variable domain reads GAGVSQSPSNKVTEKGKDVELRCDPISGHTALYWYRQSLGQGLEFLIYFQGNSAPDKSGLPSDRFSAERTGGSVSTLTIQRTQQEDSAVYLCVSRSRGASEAFFGQGTRLTVV.

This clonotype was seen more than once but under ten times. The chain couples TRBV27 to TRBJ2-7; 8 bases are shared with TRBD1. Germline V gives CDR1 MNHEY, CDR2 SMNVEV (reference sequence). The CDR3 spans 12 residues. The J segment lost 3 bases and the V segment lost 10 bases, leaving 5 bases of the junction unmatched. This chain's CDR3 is CATRTGNYEQYF. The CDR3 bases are TGTGCCACCAGGACAGGGAACTACGAGCAGTACTTC.

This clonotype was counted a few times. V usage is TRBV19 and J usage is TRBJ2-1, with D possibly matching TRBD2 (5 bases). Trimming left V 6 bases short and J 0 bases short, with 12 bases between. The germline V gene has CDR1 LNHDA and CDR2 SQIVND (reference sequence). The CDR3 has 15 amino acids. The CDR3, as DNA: TGTGCCAGTAGCCCGGGGTGGAGCTCCTACAATGAGCAGTTCTTC. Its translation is CASSPGWSSYNEQFF.

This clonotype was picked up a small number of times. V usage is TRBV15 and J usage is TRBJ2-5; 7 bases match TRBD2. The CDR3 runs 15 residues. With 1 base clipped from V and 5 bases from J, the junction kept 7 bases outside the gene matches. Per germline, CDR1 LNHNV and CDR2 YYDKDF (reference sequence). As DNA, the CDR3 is TGTGCCACCAGCAGAGTCGGGGGGACGGTGGAGACCCAGTACTTC. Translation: CATSRVGGTVETQYF.

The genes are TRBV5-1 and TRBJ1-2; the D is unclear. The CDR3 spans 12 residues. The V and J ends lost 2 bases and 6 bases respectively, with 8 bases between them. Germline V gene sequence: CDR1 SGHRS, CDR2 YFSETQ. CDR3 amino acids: CASSLAENGYTF. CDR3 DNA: TGCGCCAGCAGCTTAGCAGAAAATGGCTACACCTTC.